These T cell receptor beta chains were read from a single sample in a study of cytomegalovirus exposure and HLA in healthy donors. Sequencing was performed with immunoSEQ multiplex PCR; in TCRdb, only in-frame clones are kept and a portion is missing. Seen here are roughly 190,000 clones, about 83% observed once, and the top ten hold approximately 1.8%. The sample was PBMCs. The receptor source for this set is a man in his forties or fifties in good health and CMV-seropositive. Both conserved end residues are part of each CDR3. The D gene is left open where the match is weak. Only some rows state a clone size, as once, few, many or a class for expanded clones.

d_call j_call v_call clone_size cdr3_nt cdr3_aa
- TRBJ1-5 TRBV7-9 - TGTGCCAGCAGCGCCACAGGACAGATCAATCAGCCCCAGCATTTT CASSATGQINQPQHF
TRBD1 TRBJ2-7 TRBV4-1 - TGCGCCAGCAGCCAAGAAGCCCCCGGGACAGGACTTTGGGAGCAGTACTTC CASSQEAPGTGLWEQYF
- TRBJ1-2 TRBV19 - TGTGCCAATAGCGAGGGTTTCTATGGCTACACCTTC CANSEGFYGYTF
TRBD1 TRBJ1-2 TRBV6-5 - TGTGCCAGCAATCACGACAGGGGCAACTATGGCTACACCTTC CASNHDRGNYGYTF
TRBD2 TRBJ2-7 TRBV6-1 - TGTGCCAGCAGCGAAGGAGGAAGCGGGAGCTCCTACGAGCAGTACTTC CASSEGGSGSSYEQYF
- TRBJ1-2 TRBV11-2 - TGTGCCAGCAGCTTCCCTGGGGGGAACTATGGCTACACCTTC CASSFPGGNYGYTF
- TRBJ1-2 TRBV15 - TGTGCCACCAGCAGAGAACGAACCGAGCTAGGGGCGACCTATGGCTGCACCTTC CATSRERTELGATYGCTF
- TRBJ1-5 TRBV6-1 - TGTGCCAGCAGTGAAGGGGGAGACACCAATAGTCAGCCCCAGCATTTT CASSEGGDTNSQPQHF
TRBD1 TRBJ1-1 TRBV6-6 - TGTGCCAGCAGTTACCGGGACAGGGGGCTGAACACTGAAGCTTTCTTT CASSYRDRGLNTEAFF
TRBD2 TRBJ2-3 TRBV7-8 - TGTGCCAGCAGCTTAGCAGTTCGACTAGCGGGAGGGCCAAGGACAGATACGCAGTATTTT CASSLAVRLAGGPRTDTQYF
- TRBJ2-7 TRBV5-1 - TGCGCCAGCAGCTTGACAGGGTCGGACGAGCAGTACTTC CASSLTGSDEQYF
- TRBJ2-3 TRBV29-1 - TGCAGCGTTGACGTGACAGATACGCAGTATTTT CSVDVTDTQYF
TRBD1 TRBJ1-2 TRBV7-9 - TGTGCCAGCAGCTTGGAGCAGGGGGTTGGCTACACCTTC CASSLEQGVGYTF
TRBD1 TRBJ1-1 TRBV19 few TGTGCCAGTAGTATAGGTAGGACAGGACTTGAAGCTTTCTTT CASSIGRTGLEAFF
TRBD1 TRBJ1-4 TRBV4-2 - TGTGCCAGCAGCCAAGCCGGGACAGGGCGAAAACTGTTTTTT CASSQAGTGRKLFF
TRBD2 TRBJ2-3 TRBV5-1 - TGCGCCAGCAGCGGCGGACTAGCGGTGGCAGATACGCAGTATTTT CASSGGLAVADTQYF
TRBD1 TRBJ1-1 TRBV28 - TGTGCCAGCCGATTTCCCCGACAGGGATTCATGAACACTGAAGCTTTCTTT CASRFPRQGFMNTEAFF
TRBD2 TRBJ2-4 TRBV27 - TGTGCCAGCAGTTTATCGAATCTAGCGGACATTCAGTACTTC CASSLSNLADIQYF
- TRBJ2-1 TRBV19 - TGTGCCAGTACAGGGTATGGTAAGAATGAGCAGTTCTTC CASTGYGKNEQFF
- TRBJ1-5 TRBV7-8 - TGTGCCAGCAGCTTAGGAAGCGGCCTTCGGGGCAATCAGCCCCAGCATTTT CASSLGSGLRGNQPQHF
- TRBJ2-2 TRBV6-4 - TGTGCCAGCAGTGACAGCGGAGGCGGGGAGCTGTTTTTT CASSDSGGGELFF
- TRBJ1-2 TRBV4-1 few TGCGCCAGCAGCACCCTGACAGCTAACTATGGCTACACCTTC CASSTLTANYGYTF
- TRBJ1-2 TRBV5-4 - TGTGCCAGCAGCCTTGACAGGCTCTATGGCTACACCTTC CASSLDRLYGYTF
- TRBJ1-4 TRBV13 - TGTGCCAGCAGCTTAGGGAGAACAACTAATGAAAAACTGTTTTTT CASSLGRTTNEKLFF
- TRBJ2-3 TRBV13 few TGTGCCAGCAGCTTCGGAGGGCGCGAAGATACGCAGTATTTT CASSFGGREDTQYF
TRBD2 TRBJ2-2 TRBV5-1 - TGCGCCAGCAGCCCAGATCTAGCGGGAGGTTACACCGGGGAGCTGTTTTTT CASSPDLAGGYTGELFF
- TRBJ2-7 TRBV30 - TGTGCCTGTTCACAAGCCGGGAGCTACGAGCAGTACTTC CACSQAGSYEQYF
TRBD2 TRBJ2-2 TRBV5-4 once TGTGCCAGCAGCTTGGGCCTAGCGGCGAACACCGGGGAGCTGTTTTTT CASSLGLAANTGELFF
- TRBJ2-2 TRBV27 few TGTGCCAGCAGTCAACTAGCCCACACCGGGGAGCTGTTTTTT CASSQLAHTGELFF
TRBD2 TRBJ2-1 TRBV7-9 - TGTGCCAGCAGCCGGCGGGGGGATGAGCAGTTCTTC CASSRRGDEQFF
TRBD2 TRBJ2-7 TRBV5-1 few TGCGCCAGCAGCTCGGACCCGGGACTAGCGGGAGAGCAGTACTTC CASSSDPGLAGEQYF
TRBD1 TRBJ2-2 TRBV27 - TGTGCCATCTCGACAGGGGAATCCGGGGAGCTGTTTTTT CAISTGESGELFF
- TRBJ1-1 TRBV7-2 - TGTGCCAGCAGCTTAGAAGCAGGTCGTAACACTGAAGCTTTCTTT CASSLEAGRNTEAFF
TRBD2 TRBJ2-7 TRBV28 few TGTGCCAGCAGACCCTCGGGGGGACGCGAGCAGTACTTC CASRPSGGREQYF
TRBD2 TRBJ2-1 TRBV28 once TGTGCCAGCAGTGATCCTCCTTGGCGGGAGGGCTCCTACAATGAGCAGTTCTTC CASSDPPWREGSYNEQFF
- TRBJ2-1 TRBV4-1 once TGCGCCAGCAGCCCCGGGACTCCTCTTCACGGGCAGTTCTTC CASSPGTPLHGQFF
- TRBJ1-1 TRBV28 - TGTGCCAGCAGTTTAGCAGGGAACACTGAAGCTTTCTTT CASSLAGNTEAFF
- TRBJ1-5 TRBV19 - TGTGCCAGTAGTATAGAACCGGACAGACCTAATCAGCCCCAGCATTTT CASSIEPDRPNQPQHF
- TRBJ1-6 TRBV7-2 - TGTGCCAGCAGCTTAGAGTACAGGGAGTCACCCCTCCACTTT CASSLEYRESPLHF
- TRBJ2-2 TRBV18 - TGTGCCAGCTCACGCGGTAGGAGGGGAGCCTCCACCGGGGAGCTGTTTTTT CASSRGRRGASTGELFF
- TRBJ2-3 TRBV28 - TGTGCCAGCAGTTTCCATAGGGGATTTGGGACAGATACGCAGTATTTT CASSFHRGFGTDTQYF
- TRBJ1-1 TRBV5-1 once TGCGCCAGCAGCCCACAGGGATCGAACACTGAAGCTTTCTTT CASSPQGSNTEAFF
TRBD2 TRBJ2-1 TRBV9 - TGTGCCAGCAGCGTAACGGGAGGGCCTAGAGAGCAGTTCTTC CASSVTGGPREQFF
- TRBJ2-5 TRBV27 few TGTGCCAGCAGTTTGGGACTTCGACGGGGGTACCAAGAGACCCAGTACTTC CASSLGLRRGYQETQYF
TRBD1 TRBJ2-3 TRBV5-1 - TGCGCCAGCAGCCCACAGGGGGACACAGATACGCAGTATTTT CASSPQGDTDTQYF
TRBD1 TRBJ1-2 TRBV29-1 - TGCAGCGCGTGGACAGGGGACGGCTACACCTTC CSAWTGDGYTF